This T cell receptor beta chain was found in a study of T cell responses to AZD1222 COVID-19 vaccine. Losses at the gene ends were 4 bases for V and 2 bases for J; bases not matched to a gene: 6. CDR1 is SGHRS and CDR2 is YFSETQ in the germline V gene. The CDR3 has 15 residues. The data were produced by immunoSEQ multiplex PCR, yet TCRdb's version contains in-frame clones alone and is incomplete. The data show 95,000 to 150,000 clones, with about nine tenths seen just once and about 1.2% held by the top ten. The sequence was obtained from an adult in good health. Here the sequenced sample was peripheral blood, taken on day 0 of AZD1222 vaccination. The chain is built from TRBV5-1 and TRBJ2-7; TRBD2 matches at 10 bases. The CDR3 loop is CASSPDLAGAYEQYF. The CDR3 DNA reads as TGCGCCAGCAGCCCGGATCTAGCGGGGGCCTACGAGCAGTACTTC.